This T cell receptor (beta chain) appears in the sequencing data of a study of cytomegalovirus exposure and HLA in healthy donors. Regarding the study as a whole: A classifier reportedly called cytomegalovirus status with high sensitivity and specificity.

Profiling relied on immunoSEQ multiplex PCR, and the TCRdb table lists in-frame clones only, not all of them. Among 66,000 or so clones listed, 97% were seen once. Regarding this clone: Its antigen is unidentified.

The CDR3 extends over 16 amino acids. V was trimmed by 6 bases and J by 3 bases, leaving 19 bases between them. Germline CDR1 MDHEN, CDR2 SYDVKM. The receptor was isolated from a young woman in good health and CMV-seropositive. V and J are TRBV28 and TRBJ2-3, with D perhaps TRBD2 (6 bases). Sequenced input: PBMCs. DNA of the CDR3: TGTGCCAGCAGCCCCCTGGGCGGGGTCGTGACAGATACGCAGTATTTT. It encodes CASSPLGGVVTDTQYF.